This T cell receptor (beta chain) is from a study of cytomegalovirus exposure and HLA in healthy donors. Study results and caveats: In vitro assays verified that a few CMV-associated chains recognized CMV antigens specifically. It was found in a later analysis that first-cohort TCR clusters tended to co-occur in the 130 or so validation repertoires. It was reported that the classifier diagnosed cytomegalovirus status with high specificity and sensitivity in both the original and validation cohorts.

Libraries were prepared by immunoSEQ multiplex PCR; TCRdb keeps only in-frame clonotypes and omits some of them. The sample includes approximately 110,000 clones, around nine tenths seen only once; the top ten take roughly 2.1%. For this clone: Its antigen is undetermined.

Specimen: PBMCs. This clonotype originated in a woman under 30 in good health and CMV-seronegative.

The CDR3: CASSLFPRNEQFF. The CDR3 region has the DNA TGTGCCAGCAGTTTATTTCCTCGCAATGAGCAGTTCTTC. This chain links TRBV27 with TRBJ2-1; D gene ambiguous. The CDR3 is 13 amino acids. V was pared by 1 base and J by 6 bases, with 7 bases between. Germline assignment: CDR1 MNHEY and CDR2 SMNVEV (reference sequence).